The clone carrying this T cell receptor beta chain was picked up a small number of times. Its antigen is as yet unknown. The record originates from a study of cytomegalovirus exposure and HLA in healthy donors. Germline loops: CDR1 SQVTM, CDR2 ANQGSEA. CDR3 size: 12 residues. V dropped 0 bases and J dropped 11; count of bases not matched to a gene: 6. PCR was performed using 60 Vbeta and 13 Jbeta primers. Produced via immunoSEQ multiplex PCR; TCRdb's table is partial and in-frame only. This table has 150,000 to 200,000 clones, approximately 82% appearing once. Points from the study as a whole: Both high specificity and high sensitivity reportedly marked the classifier's diagnosis of cytomegalovirus status.

Specimen: PBMCs. This TCR came from a man younger than 35 in good health and CMV-seropositive. V usage is TRBV29-1 and J usage is TRBJ1-1; 7 bases are a match to TRBD1. CDR3 sequence: CSVEDTGTEAFF. CDR3 DNA: TGCAGCGTTGAAGATACCGGGACAGAGGCTTTCTTT.